The 13 T cell receptor beta chains below come from one sample, sequenced in a study of cytomegalovirus exposure and HLA in healthy donors. This PCR relied on a set of 60 Vbeta primers and 13 Jbeta primers. Clones were read by immunoSEQ multiplex PCR, and TCRdb kept only the in-frame ones, dropping some. The sample has some 180,000 clones, approximately 73% seen once. Material for sequencing was PBMCs. The source of these receptors is a young woman in good health and CMV-seropositive.

This chain uses TRBV7-6 with TRBJ2-7, with a weak D call TRBD2 (5 bases). The CDR3 spans 13 residues. Trimming removed 4 bases from V and 5 bases from J, with 12 bases in between. CDR1 and CDR2 from the germline V gene are SGHVS and FNYEAQ. The CDR3 loop is CASSSLYGDEQYF. CDR3 sequence (DNA): TGTGCCAGCAGCTCCCTCTACGGGGACGAGCAGTACTTC.

The chain joins TRBV5-1 to TRBJ2-5; perhaps TRBD2 as D (6 bases). The germline V gene encodes CDR1 SGHRS and CDR2 YFSETQ. V was cut by 5 bases and J by 5 bases, with 19 bases left in between. There are 15 residues in the CDR3. DNA of the CDR3: TGCGCCAGCAGGGGGGGTCGGCAAGGGCCCGAGACCCAGTACTTC. This encodes CASRGGRQGPETQYF.

The gene calls are TRBV7-3 and TRBJ2-1, with D tentatively TRBD1 (6 bases). The germline gives CDR1 SGHTA, CDR2 FQGTGA. The CDR3 extends over 14 amino acids. Trimming took 2 bases from V and 7 from J, leaving 12 bases between them. For the CDR3, the DNA is TGTGCCAGCAGCTTAGCCACAGGGATAAATGAGCAGTTCTTC. It translates to CASSLATGINEQFF.

The chain recombines TRBV10-1 with TRBJ2-3; 12 bases agree with TRBD2. Germline CDR1 and CDR2: WNHNN and SYGVQD (reference sequence). Unmatched junction bases numbered 13, after V lost 2 bases and J lost 1 base. The CDR3 has 20 residues. In DNA, the CDR3 is TGCGCCAGCAGTGAGCTGGCTAGCGGGGGGGTTGGGCCGGGCACAGATACGCAGTATTTT. This gives the protein CASSELASGGVGPGTDTQYF.

The V and J genes are TRBV27 and TRBJ2-7; 9 bases align to TRBD1. The J segment lost 7 bases and the V segment lost 2 bases, leaving 6 bases of the junction unmatched. The germline gives CDR1 MNHEY, CDR2 SMNVEV (reference sequence). CDR3 length: 14 residues. CDR3: CASSLGTGSREQYF. CDR3 nucleotides: TGTGCCAGCAGTTTAGGGACAGGGTCTAGGGAGCAGTACTTC.

This clone has a handful of counts. V and J are TRBV4-3 and TRBJ1-5; D remains ambiguous. Germline V gene sequence: CDR1 LGHNA, CDR2 YSLEER. The CDR3 consists of 17 residues. V was trimmed by 0 bases and J by 3 bases, leaving 15 bases between them. CDR3 sequence reads: CASSQDLRAALNQPQHF. The CDR3 nucleotides read TGCGCCAGCAGCCAAGATTTGAGGGCAGCGCTCAATCAGCCCCAGCATTTT.

The chain is built from TRBV11-3 and TRBJ2-3, with no clear D. The CDR3 runs 14 residues. V shed 4 bases and J shed 0 bases, with 8 bases lying between them. CDR1 SGHNT and CDR2 YENEEA come from the germline V gene. The CDR3 DNA is TGTGCCAGCAGCTCCCACTCTAGCACAGATACGCAGTATTTT. Translated, it gives CASSSHSSTDTQYF.

The CDR3 region has the DNA TGTGCCAGCAGCTTGGTGGCGGTCGGGGGAGGCGGCTACACCTTC. Amino acid sequence: CASSLVAVGGGGYTF. The chain is built from TRBV5-6 and TRBJ1-2; a weak D match, TRBD1 (5 bases). This CDR3 comprises 15 residues. Trimming took off 0 bases at V and 8 bases at J, with 17 bases between the two ends. From germline, CDR1 is SGHDT and CDR2 YYEEEE.

The rearrangement links TRBV5-4 to TRBJ2-7, with 10 nucleotides matching TRBD2. Germline V CDR1 and CDR2: SGHNT, YYREEE (reference sequence). This CDR3 comprises 14 residues. Germline trimming cut 6 bases from V and 2 bases from J; bases unmatched to any gene: 5. This CDR3 reads CASTTSGAPYEQYF. The CDR3 DNA reads TGTGCCAGCACAACTAGCGGGGCCCCCTACGAGCAGTACTTC.

V usage is TRBV7-3 and J usage is TRBJ1-1; weak D call: TRBD1 (5 bases). V shed 4 bases and J shed 4 bases, with 13 bases lying between them. The CDR3 runs to 14 residues. Germline CDR1 SGHTA, CDR2 FQGTGA. This CDR3 reads CASSSVPGLTEAFF. DNA of the CDR3: TGTGCCAGCAGCTCAGTCCCGGGACTCACTGAAGCTTTCTTT.

CDR3 bases: TGTGCCAGCAGCCCCGGACAGGGGAGTTTAAGGGAGACCCAGTACTTC. Encoded protein: CASSPGQGSLRETQYF. The chain is built from TRBV5-4 and TRBJ2-5, with TRBD1 matching over 9 bases. Looked up from germline, CDR1 is SGHNT and CDR2 is YYREEE (reference sequence). V was pared by 4 bases and J by 5 bases, with 12 bases of the junction left unmatched. This CDR3 is built from 16 residues. Full variable domain (missing parts from reference TRBV5-4 and TRBJ2-5): ETGVTQSPTHLIKTRGQQVTLRCSSQSGHNTVSWYQQALGQGPQFIFQYYREEENGRGNFPPRFSGLQFPNYSSELNVNALELDDSALYLCASSPGQGSLRETQYFGPGTRLLVL.

The gene calls are TRBV4-1 and TRBJ1-3; no clear D. The CDR3 runs 13 residues. Trimming left V 8 bases short and J 4 bases short, with 12 bases between. Looked up from germline, CDR1 is MGHRA and CDR2 is YSYEKL. In DNA form, the CDR3 reads TGCGCCAGCGGGAGCGAAGAGGGAAACACCATATATTTT. This codes for CASGSEEGNTIYF.

The genes are TRBV19 and TRBJ2-5; 13 nucleotides agree with TRBD2. CDR1 LNHDA and CDR2 SQIVND come from the germline V gene (reference sequence). CDR3 length: 22 residues. V trimming: 6 bases; J trimming: 0 bases; junction bases outside the gene matches: 22. DNA for the CDR3: TGTGCCAGTAGCGGGGGGACTAGCGGGACCCTGGCCGGAACCCTGTACCAAGAGACCCAGTACTTC. The encoded protein is CASSGGTSGTLAGTLYQETQYF.